These 32 T cell receptor beta chains were all obtained from the same sample, sequenced in a study of T cell responses to AZD1222 COVID-19 vaccine. The table came from immunoSEQ multiplex PCR; TCRdb's copy has only in-frame clones and leaves some out. Of roughly 100,000 clones listed, roughly 80% are singletons. The material sequenced was peripheral blood, taken on day 0 of AZD1222 vaccination. These receptor sequences come from an adult in good health.

The V call is TRBV5-1, the J call TRBJ2-5; a possible D gene is TRBD1 (5 bases). The CDR3 is 16 residues long. Germline CDR1 and CDR2: SGHRS and YFSETQ. The V gene lost 7 bases and the J gene lost 5 bases, with 24 bases spanning the gap. The CDR3 DNA reads TGCGCCAGCGGCAAACAGGCGACCCCCCCCTTGGAGACCCAGTACTTC. This codes for CASGKQATPPLETQYF.

This clone has only one observation. This rearrangement joins TRBV25-1 to TRBJ1-1; 9 bases are a match to TRBD1. Unmatched junction bases numbered 10, after V lost 5 bases and J lost 6 bases. Germline CDR1 is MGHDK and CDR2 is SYGVNS. The CDR3 runs to 15 residues. In DNA, the CDR3 is TGTGCCAGCAGTAGCGGACAGGGGCGCTGGGCTGAAGCTTTCTTT. The encoded protein is CASSSGQGRWAEAFF.

This clone was counted once. Compared with germline, one end of the junction differs, possibly owing to a read error. The V gene is TRBV7-7, the J gene TRBJ1-5; D unresolved. This CDR3 contains 13 residues. In germline, CDR1 is SSHAT, CDR2 FNYEAQ (reference sequence). CDR3 nucleotides: TGTGCTAGCAGCTTAGCGATAAATCAGCCCCAGCATTTT. Translation: CASSLAINQPQHF.

This clone occurred a few times. This rearrangement joins TRBV19 to TRBJ1-6; D gene ambiguous. CDR1 is LNHDA, CDR2 SQIVND, per germline (reference sequence). CDR3 length: 14 residues. The V end was cut by 6 bases, the J end by 7 bases, with 13 bases between. CDR3 DNA: TGTGCCAGTAGGGTCCGGGAACAGAATTCACCCCTCCACTTT. Encoded protein: CASRVREQNSPLHF.

The rearrangement joins TRBV6-6 to TRBJ1-1; D remains unclear. V gave up 2 bases and J gave up 5 bases, with 0 bases separating them. The CDR3 spans 10 residues. Per the germline V gene, CDR1 is MNHNY and CDR2 is SVGAGI (reference sequence). The CDR3 is CASSYTEAFF. For the CDR3, the DNA is TGTGCCAGCAGTTACACTGAAGCTTTCTTT.

This chain links TRBV2 with TRBJ2-5, with D perhaps TRBD1 (5 bases). The CDR3 has 14 residues. V was cut by 5 bases and J by 4 bases, with 14 bases left in between. The germline CDR1 and CDR2 sequences are SNHLY and FYNNEI. This CDR3 reads CASSKNQGGETQYF. CDR3 sequence (DNA): TGTGCCAGCAGTAAGAACCAGGGCGGAGAGACCCAGTACTTC. The full variable domain, completed using reference TRBV2 and TRBJ2-5, is EPEVTQTPSHQVTQMGQEVILRCVPISNHLYFYWYRQILGQKVEFLVSFYNNEISEKSEIFDDQFSVERPDGSNFTLKIRSTKLEDSAMYFCASSKNQGGETQYFGPGTRLLVL.

The chain uses TRBV29-1 and TRBJ2-7; 8 nucleotides line up with TRBD1. The CDR3 has 11 residues. V lost 7 bases, J lost 6 bases, and 5 bases stayed unmatched. Germline V gives CDR1 SQVTM, CDR2 ANQGSEA. CDR3 residues: CSATGQGEQYF. The CDR3, as DNA: TGCAGCGCCACCGGACAGGGCGAGCAGTACTTC.

V is TRBV13 and J is TRBJ2-5; the D is unclear. Trimming stripped 2 bases from V and 4 bases from J, with 8 bases between. From germline, CDR1 is PRHDT and CDR2 FYEKMQ (reference sequence). The CDR3 has 13 residues. CDR3 sequence reads: CASSLRSRETQYF. CDR3 DNA sequence: TGTGCCAGCAGCTTAAGGTCTAGAGAGACCCAGTACTTC.

This clone was counted between two and nine times. CDR3 loop: CASSFRAGELFF. As DNA, the CDR3 is TGTGCCAGTAGTTTCCGAGCCGGGGAGCTGTTTTTT. V and J are TRBV19 and TRBJ2-2, with D unresolved. CDR1 and CDR2 (germline): LNHDA, SQIVND (reference sequence). The V gene lost 5 bases and the J gene lost 6 bases, with 7 bases spanning the gap. This CDR3 has 12 amino acids.

The CDR3 loop reads CASSSPGLLLGGYTF. Written as DNA, the CDR3 is TGTGCCAGCAGCTCTCCGGGACTCCTCCTGGGTGGCTACACCTTC. The genes are TRBV7-8 and TRBJ1-2; maybe TRBD1 (5 bases). The length of the CDR3 is 15 residues. Trimming shortened V by 4 bases and J by 7 bases, and 19 bases separated the two germline ends. Germline V lookup: CDR1 SGHVS, CDR2 FQNEAQ.

The chain is built from TRBV7-2 and TRBJ1-1; 10 positions match TRBD1. The germline V gene encodes CDR1 SGHTA and CDR2 FQGNSA. Trimming at V came to 2 bases and at J to 3 bases, leaving 3 bases not matched to a gene. CDR3 length: 15 residues. CDR3 coding DNA: TGTGCCAGCAGCTTAATGGGACAGGGGTACACTGAAGCTTTCTTT. Translating it yields CASSLMGQGYTEAFF. Variable domain in full (rest from reference TRBV7-2 and TRBJ1-1): GAGVSQSPSNKVTEKGKDVELRCDPISGHTALYWYRQSLGQGLEFLIYFQGNSAPDKSGLPSDRFSAERTGGSVSTLTIQRTQQEDSAVYLCASSLMGQGYTEAFFGQGTRLTVV.

The rearrangement uses TRBV3-1 (or the pseudogene TRBV3-2) and TRBJ2-5, with D perhaps being TRBD1 or TRBD2 (6 bases each). V lost 2 bases and J lost 5, with 18 bases in between. The CDR3 is made up of 16 amino acids. Looked up from germline, CDR1 is LGHDT and CDR2 is YNNKEL (reference sequence). The CDR3 reads CASSQNRGLLRETQYF. Written as DNA, the CDR3 is TGTGCCAGCAGCCAAAATCGGGGGCTTCTACGGGAGACCCAGTACTTC.

The table lists this clone with a few counts. The chain links TRBV20-1 to TRBJ2-7, with D unclear. The CDR3 sequence is 11 residues long. In germline, CDR1 is DFQATT, CDR2 SNEGSKA (reference sequence). V lost 5 bases and J lost 4, with 9 bases in between. Here the CDR3 reads CSADGGYEQYF. CDR3 DNA: TGCAGTGCTGACGGTGGTTACGAGCAGTACTTC.

The chain uses TRBV24-1 and TRBJ1-5; no definite D call. The germline V and J ends were trimmed by 2 bases and 7 bases, with 5 bases remaining between them. The CDR3 consists of 12 residues. Germline V CDR1 and CDR2: KGHDR, SFDVKD. CDR3 amino acids: CATSDSGQPQHF. CDR3 bases: TGTGCCACCAGTGATTCCGGACAGCCCCAGCATTTT.

This chain joins TRBV5-1 and TRBJ2-5; D uncertain. CDR1 and CDR2 from the germline V gene are SGHRS and YFSETQ. The CDR3 consists of 12 residues. The V gene lost 4 bases and the J gene lost 5 bases, with 9 bases spanning the gap. The CDR3 loop is CASSPAMETQYF. The CDR3 DNA sequence: TGCGCCAGCAGCCCCGCGATGGAGACCCAGTACTTC.

The chain uses TRBV6-2 or TRBV6-3 and TRBJ2-7, with D perhaps matching TRBD1 (6 bases). Trimming stripped 2 bases from V and 6 bases from J, with 23 bases between. Germline V lookup: CDR1 MNHEY, CDR2 SVGEGT. The CDR3 has 17 residues. CDR3 DNA sequence: TGTGCCAGCAGTTACATCTCAGGGGTAACCATGGATTCCGAGCAGTACTTC. Protein: CASSYISGVTMDSEQYF.

The V call is TRBV4-3, the J call TRBJ1-6; 8 positions agree with TRBD1. The CDR3 loop spans 17 amino acids. The J segment lost 7 bases and the V segment lost 3 bases, leaving 11 bases of the junction unmatched. Germline V gene sequence: CDR1 LGHNA, CDR2 YSLEER. The CDR3, as DNA: TGCGCCAGCAGCCACGAACTAGGACAGGGCCTAAATTCACCCCTCCACTTT. This translates into CASSHELGQGLNSPLHF.

The chain combines TRBV7-2 with TRBJ2-7, with D possibly matching TRBD1 (5 bases). The CDR3 runs 15 residues. Trimming removed 2 bases at V and 3 bases at J, with 14 bases between. From germline, CDR1 is SGHTA and CDR2 FQGNSA. CDR3 sequence reads: CASSLYRTTVYEQYF. CDR3 bases: TGTGCCAGCAGCTTATATAGGACAACAGTCTACGAGCAGTACTTC.

This clone appeared a single time. The chain employs TRBV27 and TRBJ2-5; TRBD1 matches at 7 bases. Germline V gives CDR1 MNHEY, CDR2 SMNVEV (reference sequence). The ends lost 3 bases at V and 4 bases at J; junction bases unmatched: 8. This CDR3 spans 15 amino acids. The CDR3, as DNA: TGTGCCAGCAGTTTTATAGGGGGCGCGGGAGAGACCCAGTACTTC. The encoded protein is CASSFIGGAGETQYF.

V gene TRBV19 combines with J gene TRBJ1-2, with 9 positions matching TRBD1. Trimming cost V 4 bases and J 6 bases; bases outside gene matches: 6. The CDR3 covers 14 residues. The germline CDR1 and CDR2 sequences are LNHDA and SQIVND (reference sequence). In nucleotides, the CDR3 is TGTGCCAGTAGTAGCGGGACAGGGAAGAATGGCTACACCTTC. Its protein product is CASSSGTGKNGYTF.

The rearrangement joins TRBV3-1 (or the pseudogene TRBV3-2) to TRBJ2-3, with D perhaps TRBD2 (5 bases). The V gene's germline CDR1 is LGHDT and CDR2 YNNKEL (reference sequence). CDR3 length: 17 residues. Trimming pared 0 bases from V and 3 bases from J, leaving 16 bases between. The CDR3: CASSQEFRQSGTDTQYF. The CDR3 DNA is TGTGCCAGCAGCCAAGAGTTTCGGCAGTCGGGGACAGATACGCAGTATTTT.

The chain joins TRBV4-2 to TRBJ1-5; 10 bases are shared with TRBD1. V lost 4 bases and J lost 0; bases outside the gene matches: 12. The CDR3 is 19 residues long. Germline V CDR1 and CDR2: LGHNA, YNFKEQ. CDR3 coding DNA: TGTGCCAGCAGCCGGCTCGGGACAGGGGCGTTCGATAGCAATCAGCCCCAGCATTTT. Translated: CASSRLGTGAFDSNQPQHF.

The CDR3: CASSQDLSEAGGNQETQYF. CDR3 nucleotides: TGCGCCAGCAGCCAAGATCTGTCGGAGGCAGGGGGGAACCAAGAGACCCAGTACTTC. V is TRBV4-3 and J is TRBJ2-5, with D possibly TRBD1 on 7 matching bases. Germline loops: CDR1 LGHNA, CDR2 YSLEER. The CDR3 has 19 amino acids. V was pared by 0 bases and J by 0 bases, with 20 bases between.

The gene calls are TRBV19 and TRBJ1-1; D unclear. The germline CDR1 and CDR2 sequences are LNHDA and SQIVND (reference sequence). CDR3 length: 13 residues. Trimming shortened V by 5 bases and J by 5 bases, and 12 bases separated the two germline ends. CDR3 DNA: TGTGCCAGTAGTCGTACCTCGGGGACTGAAGCTTTCTTT. Protein product: CASSRTSGTEAFF. Full variable domain (remainder filled in from reference TRBV19 and TRBJ1-1): DGGITQSPKYLFRKEGQNVTLSCEQNLNHDAMYWYRQDPGQGLRLIYYSQIVNDFQKGDIAEGYSVSREKKESFPLTVTSAQKNPTAFYLCASSRTSGTEAFFGQGTRLTVV.

Note on this clone: The junction and the germline gene differ at one end; a read error may be behind it. The chain is built from TRBV7-2 and TRBJ2-7; perhaps TRBD1 as D (5 bases). The V gene's germline CDR1 is SGHTA and CDR2 FQGNSA. The CDR3 is 14 amino acids. As DNA, the CDR3 is TGTGCCAGCAGCTTAAGGTGGGGCTCCTACAAGCAGTACTTC. This translates into CASSLRWGSYKQYF.

CDR3 coding DNA: TGTGCCAGCAGTTACGGAGCGAATTCACCCCTCCACTTT. This encodes CASSYGANSPLHF. The V gene is TRBV6-5, the J gene TRBJ1-6; D call uncertain. CDR1 is MNHEY, CDR2 SVGAGI, per germline. The CDR3 is 13 residues long. V lost 2 bases and J lost 7, with 6 bases in between.

The rearrangement joins TRBV7-8 to TRBJ2-3; no firm D call. CDR1 is SGHVS, CDR2 FQNEAQ, per germline. V was cut by 3 bases and J by 3 bases, with 10 bases left in between. The CDR3 length is 14 residues. The CDR3 loop is CASSFGQTTDTQYF. The CDR3, as DNA: TGTGCCAGCAGCTTTGGGCAGACTACAGATACGCAGTATTTT.

The chain joins TRBV6-2 or TRBV6-3 to TRBJ2-3; D perhaps matches TRBD1 (6 bases). In germline, CDR1 is MNHEY, CDR2 SVGEGT. V lost 6 bases and J lost 3, with 16 bases in between. The CDR3 consists of 15 residues. Written as DNA, the CDR3 is TGTGCCAGCAGCAGGGGTACAGGGTCAACAGATACGCAGTATTTT. Encoded protein: CASSRGTGSTDTQYF.

This chain links TRBV11-2 with TRBJ1-2; the D is unclear. This CDR3 comprises 15 residues. Between the trimmed V and J ends, which lost 2 bases and 3 bases, there was a span of 13 bases. From germline, CDR1 is SGHAT and CDR2 FQNNGV. The CDR3 here is CASSLFQNSDYGYTF. The DNA of the CDR3 is TGTGCCAGCAGCTTATTTCAGAACTCGGACTATGGCTACACCTTC. Together with reference TRBV11-2 and TRBJ1-2, the CDR3 gives the full variable domain: EAGVAQSPRYKIIEKRQSVAFWCNPISGHATLYWYQQILGQGPKLLIQFQNNGVVDDSQLPKDRFSAERLKGVDSTLKIQPAKLEDSAVYLCASSLFQNSDYGYTFGSGTRLTVV.

This clone was seen only once. V is TRBV19 and J is TRBJ1-3; no firm D call. This CDR3 comprises 15 residues. Germline CDR1 and CDR2: LNHDA and SQIVND (reference sequence). V lost 6 bases and J lost 3, with 15 bases in between. CDR3 DNA sequence: TGTGCCAGTAGACTTGGGCCCGAGGGTGGAAACACCATATATTTT. It specifies CASRLGPEGGNTIYF.

This clone was seen more than once but under ten times. CDR3 coding DNA: TGCGCCAGCAGCTTTGGGGACAGGGCCGAGCAGTACTTC. This sequence encodes CASSFGDRAEQYF. V gene TRBV5-1 combines with J gene TRBJ2-7, with 9 bases fitting TRBD1. There are 13 residues in the CDR3. The J segment lost 6 bases and the V segment lost 2 bases, leaving 3 bases of the junction unmatched. In germline, CDR1 is SGHRS, CDR2 YFSETQ.

This clone occurred a few times. CDR3 sequence reads: CASSEGGSNQPQHF. The DNA of the CDR3 is TGTGCCAGCAGCGAGGGAGGGAGCAATCAGCCCCAGCATTTT. The rearrangement links TRBV7-9 to TRBJ1-5, with D uncertain. From germline, CDR1 is SEHNR and CDR2 FQNEAQ (reference sequence). V was pared by 5 bases and J by 1 base, with 9 bases between. This CDR3 contains 14 residues.